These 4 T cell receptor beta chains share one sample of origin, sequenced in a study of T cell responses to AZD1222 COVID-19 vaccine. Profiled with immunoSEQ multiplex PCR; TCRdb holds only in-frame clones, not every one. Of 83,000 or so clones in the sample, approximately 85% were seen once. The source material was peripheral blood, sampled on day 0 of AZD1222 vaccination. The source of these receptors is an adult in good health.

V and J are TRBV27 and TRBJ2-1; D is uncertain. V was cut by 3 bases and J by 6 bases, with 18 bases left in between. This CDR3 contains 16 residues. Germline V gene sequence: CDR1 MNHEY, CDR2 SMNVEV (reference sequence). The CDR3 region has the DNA TGTGCCAGCAGTTTTAGGCTACGAGGTTTCTCCAATGAGCAGTTCTTC. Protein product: CASSFRLRGFSNEQFF.

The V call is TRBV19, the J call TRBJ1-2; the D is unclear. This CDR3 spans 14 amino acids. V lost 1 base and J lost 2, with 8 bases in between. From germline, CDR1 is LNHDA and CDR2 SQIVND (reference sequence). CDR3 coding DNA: TGTGCCAGTAGTATAGTATCGAGGAACTATGGCTACACCTTC. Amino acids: CASSIVSRNYGYTF.

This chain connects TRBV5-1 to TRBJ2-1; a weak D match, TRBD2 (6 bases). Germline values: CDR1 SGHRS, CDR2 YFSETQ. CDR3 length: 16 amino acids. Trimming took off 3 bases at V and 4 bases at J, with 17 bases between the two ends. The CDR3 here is CASSSVETGDYNEQFF. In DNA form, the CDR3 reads TGCGCCAGCAGCTCAGTCGAGACGGGGGATTACAATGAGCAGTTCTTC. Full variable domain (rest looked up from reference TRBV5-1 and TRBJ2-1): KAGVTQTPRYLIKTRGQQVTLSCSPISGHRSVSWYQQTPGQGLQFLFEYFSETQRNKGNFPGRFSGRQFSNSRSEMNVSTLELGDSALYLCASSSVETGDYNEQFFGPGTRLTVL.

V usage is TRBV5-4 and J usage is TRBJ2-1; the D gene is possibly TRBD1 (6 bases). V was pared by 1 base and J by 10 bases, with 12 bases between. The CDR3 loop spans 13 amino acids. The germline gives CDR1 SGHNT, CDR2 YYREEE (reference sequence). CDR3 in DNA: TGTGCCAGCAGCTTGACACAGGGCAACGAGCAGTTCTTC. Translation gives CASSLTQGNEQFF.